The 6 T cell receptor beta chains below all came from one sample that was sequenced in a study of graft-versus-host responses after intestinal transplantation. Here immunoSEQ multiplex PCR was the method, and the copy in TCRdb shows in-frame clones only, minus some. The table includes 40,000 or so clones, just under 95% detected once. This sample comprised PBMCs, obtained 16 days after intestinal transplant. The receptors shown here come from a human patient who received an intestinal transplant, so some T cells may come from the graft donor.

The chain is built from TRBV6-5 and TRBJ1-2, with 8 positions matching TRBD1. CDR3 length: 14 amino acids. V shed 2 bases and J 8 bases; nucleotides not matched to a gene: 7. Per germline, CDR1 MNHEY and CDR2 SVGAGI. The CDR3 here is CASSYGQGALGYTF. For the CDR3, the DNA is TGTGCCAGCAGTTACGGACAGGGTGCGCTCGGCTACACCTTC.

The CDR3 region has the DNA TGTGCCAGCAGTTACACGGGCGGGGGGCAAGAGACCCAGTACTTC. Amino acid sequence: CASSYTGGGQETQYF. The chain recombines TRBV6-5 with TRBJ2-5; 8 nucleotides line up with TRBD2. Germline assignment: CDR1 MNHEY and CDR2 SVGAGI. With V trimmed by 2 bases and J by 2 bases, 4 bases remained unmatched. The CDR3 is 15 residues long.

The chain is built from TRBV5-6 and TRBJ1-2, with D tentatively TRBD1 (5 bases). Looked up from germline, CDR1 is SGHDT and CDR2 is YYEEEE. The length of the CDR3 is 13 residues. The V end lost 1 base, the J end lost 3 bases, and 7 bases lay between the germline ends. CDR3 bases: TGTGCCAGCAGCTTGCGACAGTACTATGGCTACACCTTC. As protein: CASSLRQYYGYTF.

The CDR3 region is CASSSVNTGELFF. CDR3 in DNA: TGTGCCAGCAGCTCCGTAAACACCGGGGAGCTGTTTTTT. J is TRBJ2-2 and V is TRBV6-6; D ambiguous. CDR3 length: 13 amino acids. V was clipped by 6 bases and J by 2 bases, with 7 bases between them. Germline V gene sequence: CDR1 MNHNY, CDR2 SVGAGI (reference sequence).

J is TRBJ2-1 and V is TRBV20-1; D gene unclear. Germline CDR1 reads DFQATT; CDR2 reads SNEGSKA (reference sequence). Trimming pared 1 base from V and 9 bases from J, leaving 7 bases between. The CDR3 spans 11 residues. Written as DNA, the CDR3 is TGCAGTGCTAGAGCGACGACTGAGCAGTTCTTC. This codes for CSARATTEQFF.

This chain uses TRBV4-3 with TRBJ1-1, with D tentatively TRBD1 (5 bases). Between the trimmed V and J ends, which lost 0 bases and 0 bases, there was a span of 11 bases. The CDR3 extends over 16 amino acids. CDR1 and CDR2 from the germline V gene are LGHNA and YSLEER. CDR3 sequence: CASSQERGTVNTEAFF. In DNA form, the CDR3 reads TGCGCCAGCAGCCAAGAGCGAGGGACGGTGAACACTGAAGCTTTCTTT.